Described below is a single TCR beta chain sequence and its context. Its specificity is not known. The data originate from a study of CD8 T cells in ankylosing spondylitis. This CDR3 contains 12 residues. Deletions cut 5 bases from V and 2 bases from J, with 8 bases between. Germline-derived CDR1 and CDR2 are DFQATT and SNEGSKA (reference sequence). The study's findings and limits: From matched ankylosing spondylitis synovial fluid, disease-linked clones were reportedly recovered at significantly enriched levels. Typical of ankylosing spondylitis blood, it appeared, was a TCR beta motif of seven to nine highly homologous variants. As for the disease-linked clones, they showed a CD8+ phenotype and occurred at relatively low frequencies in peripheral blood. In reactive arthritis synovial fluid and blood, some motif variants had been reported before.

Generation of TCR beta libraries employed quantitative 5'-RACE incorporating molecular barcodes. TCRdb reanalysed the 5' RACE reads using MiXCR and keeps one entry per CDR3 protein. Of about 800,000 distinct CDR3 sequences in the sample, approximately 10% were seen once. The receptor was isolated from a male donor with ankylosing spondylitis. The specimen sequenced was blood, either unsorted or a sorted T cell fraction (not recorded which). The chain combines TRBV20-1 with TRBJ2-3; D gene unclear. This chain's CDR3 is CSAAGLTDTQYF. Here the CDR3 DNA reads TGCAGTGCTGCCGGGCTCACAGATACGCAGTATTTT.